The 30 T cell receptor beta chains in this list originate from one sample, sequenced in a study of blood T cell repertoires in COVID-19 (dated by TCRdb to 2018 to 2020). The method was the immunoSEQ multiplex PCR assay. TCRdb carries this immuneACCESS record with in-frame sequences only. Its versions omit some clonotypes, under half of them owing to an unresolved V gene in the studies checked, with the rest unexplained. Recorded for this sample are tens of thousands of clones; 70% to 90% of them occurred a single time. Approximately 18% of the sample rests with the top ten. Material for sequencing was peripheral blood. These receptor sequences come from a woman of 80 years or more with acute or convalescent COVID-19.

In this sample, this clone turned up a few times. Other DNA sequences in this specimen translate into the identical CDR3. V usage is TRBV7-3 and J usage is TRBJ2-7; 10 nucleotides align to TRBD2. V lost 3 bases and J lost 4; bases outside the gene matches: 6. CDR1 is SGHTA and CDR2 is FQGTGA in the germline V gene. The CDR3 totals 15 residues. CDR3 in amino acids: CASSFSGGPLYEQYF. The CDR3 coding sequence is TGTGCCAGCAGCTTTAGCGGGGGGCCTCTTTACGAGCAGTACTTC.

The genes are TRBV7-3 and TRBJ2-3, with a weak D call TRBD2 (6 bases). The CDR3 totals 14 residues. Germline V gene data show CDR1 as SGHTA and CDR2 as FQGTGA. Trimming stripped 2 bases from V and 2 bases from J, with 8 bases between. The CDR3 DNA reads TGTGCCAGCAGCTTAGGGGGGACCACAGATACGCAGTATTTT. As protein: CASSLGGTTDTQYF.

The gene calls are TRBV28 and TRBJ2-5; a possible D gene is TRBD1 (6 bases). Germline loops: CDR1 MDHEN, CDR2 SYDVKM. The germline V and J ends were trimmed by 4 bases and 7 bases, with 16 bases remaining between them. This CDR3 contains 14 residues. The CDR3 here is CASSWGPGQGTQYF. CDR3 nucleotides: TGTGCCAGCAGTTGGGGGCCTGGGCAGGGGACCCAGTACTTC.

CDR3 in DNA: TGTGCCACGTTCGGGGGGACTGAAGCTTTCTTT. Its translation is CATFGGTEAFF. The chain employs TRBV12-3 or TRBV12-4 and TRBJ1-1; a possible D gene is TRBD1 (5 bases). V dropped 10 bases and J dropped 5 bases, with 11 bases sitting between them. This CDR3 is built from 11 residues.

The rearrangement links TRBV5-1 to TRBJ2-2; TRBD1 matches at 8 bases. Germline lookup yields CDR1 SGHRS and CDR2 YFSETQ. The trim removed 2 bases at V and 4 bases at J, leaving 7 bases unmatched. The CDR3 is made up of 16 amino acids. The chain's CDR3 is CASSLGDRTGTGELFF. As DNA, the CDR3 is TGCGCCAGCAGCTTAGGGGACAGGACGGGCACCGGGGAGCTGTTTTTT.

The chain is built from TRBV3-1 (or the pseudogene TRBV3-2) and TRBJ2-1, with 7 bases lining up with TRBD1. The CDR3 runs to 15 residues. Germline assignment: CDR1 LGHDT and CDR2 YNNKEL (reference sequence). Losses at the gene ends were 4 bases for V and 1 base for J; bases not matched to a gene: 4. CDR3 sequence reads: CASSPRDRSYNEQFF. Written as DNA, the CDR3 is TGTGCCAGCAGCCCCAGGGACAGATCCTACAATGAGCAGTTCTTC.

This clone was counted only a few times. The chain carries TRBV19 and TRBJ2-7; 12 nucleotides align to TRBD2. The CDR3 contains 15 residues. With 1 base clipped from V and 4 bases from J, the junction kept 2 bases outside the gene matches. Germline lookup yields CDR1 LNHDA and CDR2 SQIVND (reference sequence). The chain's CDR3 is CASSIGTSGVYEQYF. As DNA, the CDR3 is TGTGCCAGTAGTATAGGGACTAGCGGGGTGTACGAGCAGTACTTC.

With respect to this clone: This sample also contains other DNA sequences that code for the same CDR3. V usage is TRBV5-1 and J usage is TRBJ1-3, with TRBD1 identical over 7 bases. Germline V gene data show CDR1 as SGHRS and CDR2 as YFSETQ. The CDR3 contains 14 residues. With 3 bases clipped from V and 1 base from J, the junction kept 1 base outside the gene matches. In DNA form, the CDR3 reads TGCGCCAGCAGCTCAGGGGGATCTGGAAACACCATATATTTT. Its translation: CASSSGGSGNTIYF.

The chain combines TRBV10-3 with TRBJ1-1; 9 nucleotides align to TRBD1. The CDR3 runs to 14 residues. Germline V gene lookup returns CDR1 ENHRY and CDR2 SYGVKD. Losses at the gene ends were 4 bases for V and 8 bases for J; bases not matched to a gene: 8. The CDR3 loop reads CAISARLDRGEAFF. The CDR3 DNA reads as TGTGCCATCAGTGCCCGCCTGGACAGGGGAGAAGCTTTCTTT.

The rearrangement uses TRBV5-1 and TRBJ2-3; 12 nucleotides match TRBD2. The CDR3 runs 15 residues. Germline V gene lookup returns CDR1 SGHRS and CDR2 YFSETQ. The V segment lost 4 bases and the J segment 5 bases; nucleotides outside the gene matches: 5. As DNA, the CDR3 is TGCGCCAGCAGCGCTAGCGGGGGGGTGGAAGATACGCAGTATTTT. Encoded protein: CASSASGGVEDTQYF.

This sequence joins TRBV2 and TRBJ2-2; D might be TRBD2 (5 bases). CDR3 length equals 13 residues. Germline CDR1 is SNHLY and CDR2 is FYNNEI. With 2 bases removed from V and 7 bases from J, the gap between germline ends came to 8 bases. The CDR3: CASSERGYGELFF. DNA for the CDR3: TGTGCCAGCAGTGAAAGAGGGTACGGGGAGCTGTTTTTT.

This chain uses TRBV7-9 with TRBJ2-7; a possible D gene is TRBD1 (5 bases). This CDR3 region has 14 residues. V was shortened by 2 bases and J by 5 bases, with 13 bases between the two germline ends. CDR1 SEHNR and CDR2 FQNEAQ come from the germline V gene (reference sequence). The CDR3 sequence is CASSLNPGHHEQYF. CDR3 DNA: TGTGCCAGCAGCTTAAACCCAGGGCACCACGAGCAGTACTTC.

This clone has only one observation. This rearrangement joins TRBV9 to TRBJ1-3; maybe TRBD1 (6 bases). This CDR3 is 16 amino acids long. CDR1 SGDLS and CDR2 YYNGEE come from the germline V gene. Trimming took off 4 bases at V and 0 bases at J, with 14 bases between the two ends. This chain's CDR3 is CASSRDTIRSGNTIYF. CDR3 bases: TGTGCCAGCAGCAGGGACACTATACGCTCTGGAAACACCATATATTTT.

The V call is TRBV12-3 or TRBV12-4, the J call TRBJ1-1; D ambiguous. Trimming removed 2 bases from V and 4 bases from J, with 5 bases in between. The CDR3 consists of 12 residues. CDR3 in amino acids: CASSLQRTEAFF. DNA of the CDR3: TGTGCCAGCAGTTTACAGCGCACTGAAGCTTTCTTT.

The V and J genes are TRBV24-1 and TRBJ1-2; D unresolved. The CDR3 sequence is 15 residues long. The V gene lost 4 bases and the J gene lost 7 bases, with 18 bases spanning the gap. Germline V CDR1 and CDR2: KGHDR, SFDVKD. The CDR3 coding sequence is TGTGCCACCAGTGACTGGACTCAACCGGAGGGTGGCTACACCTTC. This codes for CATSDWTQPEGGYTF.

In its sample, this clone was seen once. The chain links TRBV21-1 to TRBJ1-4; TRBD1, the table's D call, lacks a check against the DNA. TRBV21-1 is a pseudogene locus. The CDR3 extends over 15 amino acids. CDR3 nucleotides: TGTGCCAGCAGCAAACTTTCCGGGACAGGGGAAAAACTGTTTTTT. It translates to CASSKLSGTGEKLFF.

J is TRBJ1-2 and V is TRBV12-3 or TRBV12-4, with a tentative D call TRBD1 (6 bases). This CDR3 comprises 13 residues. V lost 3 bases to trimming and J lost 5 bases, with 10 bases between them. The CDR3 here is CASSFGGAYGYTF. CDR3 in DNA: TGTGCCAGCAGTTTCGGGGGGGCGTATGGCTACACCTTC.

This chain links TRBV7-3 with TRBJ2-5; 8 bases are a match to TRBD2. The V gene's germline CDR1 is SGHTA and CDR2 FQGTGA. This CDR3 is built from 15 residues. Trimming removed 5 bases from V and 5 bases from J; junction bases left unmatched: 10. The CDR3 nucleotides read TGTGCCAGCAGCCCCGCGGGGGGCCGGGTTGAGACCCAGTACTTC. Protein: CASSPAGGRVETQYF.

This chain connects TRBV19 to TRBJ2-2; D might be TRBD1 (6 bases). Germline CDR1 LNHDA, CDR2 SQIVND (reference sequence). CDR3 length: 14 residues. V lost 7 bases, J lost 1 base, and 10 bases lay in between. The CDR3 DNA sequence: TGTGCCAGTAAGCAGGGGCAGAACACCGGGGAGCTGTTTTTT. The encoded protein is CASKQGQNTGELFF.

This clone has only one observation. V usage is TRBV2 and J usage is TRBJ1-4; a possible D gene is TRBD1 (6 bases). CDR1 SNHLY and CDR2 FYNNEI come from the germline V gene. The germline V and J ends were trimmed by 6 bases and 6 bases, with 11 bases remaining between them. The CDR3 runs 13 residues. The CDR3 spells CASRGYRDEKLFF. The CDR3, as DNA: TGTGCCAGCAGGGGGTACAGGGATGAAAAACTGTTTTTT.

The chain has TRBV4-2 and TRBJ1-2; no clear D gene. The CDR3 runs to 13 residues. Per the germline V gene, CDR1 is LGHNA and CDR2 is YNFKEQ. Trimming cost V 2 bases and J 4 bases, with 8 bases left between them. The CDR3 DNA reads TGTGCCAGCAGCCAACTAATGAGCTATGGCTACACCTTC. It specifies CASSQLMSYGYTF.

The J gene is TRBJ2-2, the V gene TRBV3-1 (or the pseudogene TRBV3-2); 8 bases align to TRBD2. Germline V gene data show CDR1 as LGHDT and CDR2 as YNNKEL (reference sequence). V shed 4 bases and J 9 bases; nucleotides not matched to a gene: 1. The length of the CDR3 is 12 residues. The CDR3 sequence: CASSRGGRELFF. The CDR3 DNA sequence: TGTGCCAGCAGCCGCGGGGGGCGGGAGCTGTTTTTT.

The chain has TRBV6-5 and TRBJ1-5; maybe TRBD1 (6 bases). V was clipped by 4 bases and J by 4 bases, with 17 bases between them. The germline CDR1 and CDR2 sequences are MNHEY and SVGAGI. The CDR3 runs to 16 residues. CDR3 sequence (DNA): TGTGCCAGCAGTTCCGCCGCGGGGGCTGGTAATCAGCCCCAGCATTTT. This gives the protein CASSSAAGAGNQPQHF.

This rearrangement joins TRBV5-1 to TRBJ1-5; D remains unclear. Looked up from germline, CDR1 is SGHRS and CDR2 is YFSETQ. The CDR3 has 15 residues. V was trimmed by 0 bases and J by 3 bases, leaving 10 bases between them. This chain's CDR3 is CASSLDGNPNQPQHF. The CDR3 nucleotides read TGCGCCAGCAGCTTGGACGGGAATCCCAATCAGCCCCAGCATTTT.

The chain joins TRBV7-9 to TRBJ1-5; 8 positions match TRBD1. The CDR3 has 14 residues. Trimming cost V 5 bases and J 3 bases; bases outside gene matches: 3. The V gene's germline CDR1 is SEHNR and CDR2 FQNEAQ (reference sequence). CDR3 DNA sequence: TGTGCCAGCAGCCGGACAGGGAACAATCAGCCCCAGCATTTT. Translation gives CASSRTGNNQPQHF.

The chain recombines TRBV27 with TRBJ1-2, with TRBD1 identical over 9 bases. Germline lookup yields CDR1 MNHEY and CDR2 SMNVEV (reference sequence). The CDR3 covers 15 residues. V shed 4 bases and J 8 bases; nucleotides not matched to a gene: 11. CDR3 sequence (DNA): TGTGCCAGCAGTTCCCCGGGACAGGGAAAGGAAGGCTACACCTTC. Protein sequence: CASSSPGQGKEGYTF.

The chain uses TRBV10-1 and TRBJ2-1; 8 nucleotides agree with TRBD1. CDR3 length: 14 residues. V was clipped by 6 bases and J by 3 bases; unmatched bases: 4. Per the germline V gene, CDR1 is WNHNN and CDR2 is SYGVQD (reference sequence). The CDR3 reads CASSRTGRYNEQFF. CDR3 DNA: TGCGCCAGCAGCCGGACAGGGCGCTACAATGAGCAGTTCTTC.

This chain connects TRBV4-2 to TRBJ2-1; D remains ambiguous. The germline CDR1 and CDR2 sequences are LGHNA and YNFKEQ. Trimming stripped 3 bases from V and 5 bases from J, with 14 bases between. CDR3 length equals 15 residues. CDR3 loop: CASSHPLAPNNEQFF. For the CDR3, the DNA is TGTGCCAGCAGCCACCCCCTGGCCCCCAACAATGAGCAGTTCTTC.

The CDR3 coding sequence is TGCGCCAGTTTACAGCAGGTGGTAAGCAATCAGCCCCAGCATTTT. The encoded protein is CASLQQVVSNQPQHF. The chain uses TRBV5-1 and TRBJ1-5; D unresolved. CDR1 SGHRS and CDR2 YFSETQ come from the germline V gene. The CDR3 totals 15 residues. V was clipped by 8 bases and J by 1 base, with 16 bases between them.

A few counts support this clone. V usage is TRBV5-6 and J usage is TRBJ2-7; D remains unclear. The CDR3 contains 12 residues. Germline values: CDR1 SGHDT, CDR2 YYEEEE. Trimming shortened V by 1 base and J by 2 bases, and 4 bases separated the two germline ends. CDR3 amino acids: CASSLTPYEQYF. Written as DNA, the CDR3 is TGTGCCAGCAGCTTGACACCCTACGAGCAGTACTTC.